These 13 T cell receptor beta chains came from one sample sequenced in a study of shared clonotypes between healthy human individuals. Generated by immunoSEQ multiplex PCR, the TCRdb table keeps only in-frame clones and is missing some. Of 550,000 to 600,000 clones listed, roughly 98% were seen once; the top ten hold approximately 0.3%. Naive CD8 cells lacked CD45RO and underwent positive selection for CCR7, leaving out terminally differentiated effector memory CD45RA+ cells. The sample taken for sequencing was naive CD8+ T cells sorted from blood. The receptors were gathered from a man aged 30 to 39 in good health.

CDR3 DNA sequence: TGCGCCAGCAGCCAAGAGGCCCATGGGAACACTGAAGCTTTCTTT. Translated: CASSQEAHGNTEAFF. The gene calls are TRBV4-1 and TRBJ1-1; D remains unclear. V lost 0 bases and J lost 1, with 9 bases in between. This CDR3 has 15 residues. Germline V lookup: CDR1 MGHRA, CDR2 YSYEKL.

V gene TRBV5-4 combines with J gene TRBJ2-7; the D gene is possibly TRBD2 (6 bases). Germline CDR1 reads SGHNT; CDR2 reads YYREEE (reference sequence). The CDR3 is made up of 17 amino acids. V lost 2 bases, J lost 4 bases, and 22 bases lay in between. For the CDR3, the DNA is TGTGCCAGCAGCTTTTTTCTGGCGGGAATTCAGTCTTACGAGCAGTACTTC. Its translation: CASSFFLAGIQSYEQYF.

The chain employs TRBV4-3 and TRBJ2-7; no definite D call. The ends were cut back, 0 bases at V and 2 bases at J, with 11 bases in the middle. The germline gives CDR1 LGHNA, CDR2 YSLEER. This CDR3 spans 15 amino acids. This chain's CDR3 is CASSQERVETYEQYF. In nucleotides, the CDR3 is TGCGCCAGCAGCCAAGAGAGAGTTGAGACCTACGAGCAGTACTTC.

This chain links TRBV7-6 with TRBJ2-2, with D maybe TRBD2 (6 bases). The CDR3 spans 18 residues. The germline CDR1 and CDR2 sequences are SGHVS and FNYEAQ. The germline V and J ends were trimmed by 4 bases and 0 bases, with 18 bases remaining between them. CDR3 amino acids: CASSSIPLGGANTGELFF. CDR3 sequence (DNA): TGTGCCAGCAGCTCCATACCCCTTGGAGGGGCGAACACCGGGGAGCTGTTTTTT.

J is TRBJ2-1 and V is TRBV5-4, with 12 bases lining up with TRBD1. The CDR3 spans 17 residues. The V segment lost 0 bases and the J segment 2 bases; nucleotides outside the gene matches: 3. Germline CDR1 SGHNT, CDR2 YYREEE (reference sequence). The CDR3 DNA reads TGTGCCAGCAGCTTGGAGGGACAGGGGGCAGCCTACAATGAGCAGTTCTTC. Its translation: CASSLEGQGAAYNEQFF. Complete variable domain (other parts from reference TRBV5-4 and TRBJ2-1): ETGVTQSPTHLIKTRGQQVTLRCSSQSGHNTVSWYQQALGQGPQFIFQYYREEENGRGNFPPRFSGLQFPNYSSELNVNALELDDSALYLCASSLEGQGAAYNEQFFGPGTRLTVL.

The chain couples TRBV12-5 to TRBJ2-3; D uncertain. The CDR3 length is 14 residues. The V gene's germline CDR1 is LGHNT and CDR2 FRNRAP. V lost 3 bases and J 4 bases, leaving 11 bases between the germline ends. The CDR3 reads CASGLNLEADTQYF. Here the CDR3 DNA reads TGTGCTAGTGGTTTAAATCTCGAGGCAGATACGCAGTATTTT.

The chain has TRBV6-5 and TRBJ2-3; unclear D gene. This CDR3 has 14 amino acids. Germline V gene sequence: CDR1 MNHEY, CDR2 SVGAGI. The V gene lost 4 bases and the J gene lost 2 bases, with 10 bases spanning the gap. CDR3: CASSSLPVTDTQYF. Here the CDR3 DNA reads TGTGCCAGCAGTTCGCTCCCGGTCACAGATACGCAGTATTTT.

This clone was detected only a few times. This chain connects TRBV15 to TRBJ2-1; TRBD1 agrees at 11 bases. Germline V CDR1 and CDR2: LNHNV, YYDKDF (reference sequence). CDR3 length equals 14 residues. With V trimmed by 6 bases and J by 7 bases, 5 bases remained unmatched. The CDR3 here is CATSIGTGGNEQFF. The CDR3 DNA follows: TGTGCCACCAGTATAGGGACAGGGGGGAATGAGCAGTTCTTC.

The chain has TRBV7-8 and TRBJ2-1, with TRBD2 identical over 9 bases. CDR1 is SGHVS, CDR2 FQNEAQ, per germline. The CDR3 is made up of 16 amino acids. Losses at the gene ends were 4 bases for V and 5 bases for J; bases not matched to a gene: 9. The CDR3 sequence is CASSSTGTSRNNEQFF. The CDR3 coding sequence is TGTGCCAGCAGCTCCACAGGGACTAGCCGAAACAATGAGCAGTTCTTC.

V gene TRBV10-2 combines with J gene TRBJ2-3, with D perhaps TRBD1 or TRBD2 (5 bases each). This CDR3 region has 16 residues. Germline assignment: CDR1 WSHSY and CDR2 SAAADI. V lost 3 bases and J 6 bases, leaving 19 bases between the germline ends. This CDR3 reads CASSEPPGTPGDTQYF. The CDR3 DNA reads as TGCGCCAGCAGTGAACCCCCCGGGACGCCGGGTGATACGCAGTATTTT.

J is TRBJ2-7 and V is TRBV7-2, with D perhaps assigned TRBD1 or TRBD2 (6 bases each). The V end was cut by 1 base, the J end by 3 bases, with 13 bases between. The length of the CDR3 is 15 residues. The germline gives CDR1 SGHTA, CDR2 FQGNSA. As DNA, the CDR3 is TGTGCCAGCAGCTTAGTGGGGGGCGCGGGCTACGAGCAGTACTTC. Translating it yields CASSLVGGAGYEQYF.

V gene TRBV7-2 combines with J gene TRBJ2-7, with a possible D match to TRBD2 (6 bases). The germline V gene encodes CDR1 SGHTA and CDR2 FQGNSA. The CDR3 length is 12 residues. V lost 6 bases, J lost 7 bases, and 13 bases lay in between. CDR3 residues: CASSEPRGEQYF. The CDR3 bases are TGTGCCAGCAGTGAACCTCGGGGGGAGCAGTACTTC.

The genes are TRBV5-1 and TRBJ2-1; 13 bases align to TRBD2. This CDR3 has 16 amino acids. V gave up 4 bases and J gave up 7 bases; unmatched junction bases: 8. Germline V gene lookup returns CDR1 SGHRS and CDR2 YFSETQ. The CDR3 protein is CASSTLAGGPFNEQFF. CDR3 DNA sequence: TGCGCCAGCAGCACACTAGCGGGAGGGCCTTTTAATGAGCAGTTCTTC.